This T cell receptor beta chain stems from a study of cytomegalovirus exposure and HLA in healthy donors. Both 60 Vbeta primers and 13 Jbeta primers went into the PCR. Assay used: immunoSEQ multiplex PCR; TCRdb lists only in-frame clones, some missing. The profile covers 100,000 to 150,000 clones, with 75% to 85% appearing a single time and around 2.5% taken by the ten largest. Sequenced material: PBMCs. The clonotype was recovered from a man younger than 45 in good health and CMV-seronegative.

The CDR3 spells CASSLPPGREGHDGTQYF. The CDR3 DNA follows: TGTGCCAGCAGTCTACCCCCCGGGCGGGAGGGCCATGATGGTACCCAGTACTTC. The V gene is TRBV27, the J gene TRBJ2-5, with 9 nucleotides matching TRBD2. V lost 5 bases, J lost 8 bases, and 21 bases stayed unmatched. The CDR3 consists of 18 residues. Germline values: CDR1 MNHEY, CDR2 SMNVEV (reference sequence).